In its sample, the clone carrying this T cell receptor beta chain ranks as medium-sized (0.01 to 0.1%). The target antigen is unknown. Reverse transcription used approximately 500 ng RNA and constant-region primers for alpha and beta. Separate chain-specific third strand synthesis with multiplexing indices produced the alpha and beta libraries. TCRdb used MiXCR to reprocess the 5' RACE reads, holding one entry per CDR3 protein. The table lists 6,000 to 9,500 distinct CDR3 sequences, 9.3% of them singletons. All unsorted peripheral T cells were captured because whole blood was used without fractionation. Per the germline V gene, CDR1 is WNHNN and CDR2 is SYGVQD (reference sequence). This CDR3 is built from 13 residues. The ends lost 6 bases at V and 3 bases at J; junction bases unmatched: 3. The sample is drawn from a study of HIV-infected patients and healthy controls. Study-wide results and caveats: In healthy controls, MAIT alpha CDR3s were common; in HIV+ repertoires, severely depleted. CDR3 sharing between individuals was lower in HIV-infected patients than in healthy controls. Significantly higher mean Gini indices appeared in HIV-infected repertoires, possibly reflecting oligoclonality.

This TCR came from an adult with HIV infection. The chain joins TRBV10-1 to TRBJ2-3; 7 bases are a match to TRBD1. The material was blood, obtained before antiretroviral therapy. The CDR3 nucleotides read TGCGCCAGCAGGGGACAGCCAACAGATACGCAGTATTTT. Translating it yields CASRGQPTDTQYF.